This TCR beta chain was observed in a study of response to subunit inactivated influenza vaccine. Study-wide findings and caveats: New T cells are recruited in small numbers by each seasonal influenza vaccination, according to the authors' suggestion.

There are many counts of this clonotype. Antigen unknown. Germline CDR1 MGHRA, CDR2 YSYEKL. There are 17 residues in the CDR3. Deletions cut 1 base from V and 0 bases from J, with 13 bases between. TCRdb called the RT-PCR reads again in MiXCR, with one record for every CDR3 protein. The sample carries about 520,000 distinct CDR3 sequences, about 7.2% recorded once. The chain links TRBV4-1 to TRBJ2-4; D is unresolved. Source: PBMCs from blood, taken less than 30 months after vaccination. The source of this sequence is a man between 50 and 75 years old who received an inactivated influenza vaccine. The DNA for the CDR3 is TGCGCCAGCAGCCAAGTTCCTGGACCTGTAGCCAAAAACATTCAGTACTTC. Amino acids: CASSQVPGPVAKNIQYF.